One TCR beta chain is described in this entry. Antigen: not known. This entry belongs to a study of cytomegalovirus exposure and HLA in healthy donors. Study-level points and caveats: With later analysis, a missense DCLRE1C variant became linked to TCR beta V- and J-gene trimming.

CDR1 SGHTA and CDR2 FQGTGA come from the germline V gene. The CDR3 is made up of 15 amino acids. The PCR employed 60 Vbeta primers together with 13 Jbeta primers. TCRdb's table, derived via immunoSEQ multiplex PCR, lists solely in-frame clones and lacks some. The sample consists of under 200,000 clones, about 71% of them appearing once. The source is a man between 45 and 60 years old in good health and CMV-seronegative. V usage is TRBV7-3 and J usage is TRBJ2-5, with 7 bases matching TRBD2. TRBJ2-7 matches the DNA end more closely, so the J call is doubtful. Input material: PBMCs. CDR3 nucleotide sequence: TGTGCCAGCAGCTTAACAGCTGGTCGGGGGGACGAGCAGTACTTC. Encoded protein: CASSLTAGRGDEQYF.